The sample holds a few counts of the clone carrying this T cell receptor (beta chain). The data originate from a study of early T cells in non-severe SARS-CoV-2 infection. Unique molecular identifiers tagged individual cDNA molecules. TCRdb independently ran MiXCR on the 5' RACE reads; one entry per CDR3 protein. This table holds approximately 120,000 distinct CDR3 sequences, 15% found once. The CDR3 totals 14 residues. Trimming cost V 2 bases and J 5 bases; bases outside gene matches: 5. Germline V gene lookup returns CDR1 MNHEY and CDR2 SMNVEV (reference sequence). Source material: whole blood. This sequence originates from an adult who was a healthcare worker with PCR-confirmed SARS-CoV-2 infection or an uninfected control (not recorded which). The genes are TRBV27 and TRBJ2-5, with 7 bases lining up with TRBD2. Here the CDR3 DNA reads TGTGCCAGCAGTTTAAGGACTAGTCGTGAGACCCAGTACTTC. Amino acids: CASSLRTSRETQYF.